Below are 4 T cell receptor beta chains sequenced from a single sample in a study of blood T cell repertoires in COVID-19. Profiling relied on immunoSEQ multiplex PCR, and the TCRdb table lists in-frame clones only, not all of them. The sample shows 200,000 to 250,000 clones, approximately 82% of them seen only once. What was sequenced was peripheral blood. These receptors all come from a woman aged 35 to 49 who had recovered from COVID-19.

This rearrangement joins TRBV12-3 or TRBV12-4 to TRBJ1-2; 7 bases are shared with TRBD1. The CDR3 contains 13 residues. The trim removed 8 bases at V and 6 bases at J, leaving 9 bases unmatched. The CDR3 DNA reads TGTGCCAGCCACCGGGACAGTGTCCATGGCTACACCTTC. This gives the protein CASHRDSVHGYTF.

The rearrangement uses TRBV18 and TRBJ1-5; no firm D call. The length of the CDR3 is 14 residues. Germline V CDR1 and CDR2: KGHSH, LQKENI. V was pared by 2 bases and J by 6 bases, with 11 bases between. This chain's CDR3 is CASSPGREVQPQHF. DNA of the CDR3: TGTGCCAGCTCACCAGGGAGGGAGGTTCAGCCCCAGCATTTT.

The rearrangement links TRBV5-5 to TRBJ2-5; 7 nucleotides line up with TRBD2. The CDR3 has 14 amino acids. Trimming removed 3 bases from V and 5 bases from J; junction bases left unmatched: 7. Germline CDR1 SGHKS, CDR2 YYEKEE (reference sequence). CDR3 coding DNA: TGTGCCAGCAGCTGGGGGGGAGTCGGGGAGACCCAGTACTTC. Protein product: CASSWGGVGETQYF.

This clone was picked up a small number of times. At one end, the junction sequence differs from germline, possibly due to a read error. The V call is TRBV7-7, the J call TRBJ2-7, with D possibly matching TRBD2 (6 bases). This CDR3 has 14 residues. CDR1 SSHAT and CDR2 FNYEAQ come from the germline V gene (reference sequence). CDR3 residues: CASSPVGGSYEQYF. DNA of the CDR3: TGTGCTAGCAGCCCCGTGGGGGGATCCTACGAGCAGTACTTC.